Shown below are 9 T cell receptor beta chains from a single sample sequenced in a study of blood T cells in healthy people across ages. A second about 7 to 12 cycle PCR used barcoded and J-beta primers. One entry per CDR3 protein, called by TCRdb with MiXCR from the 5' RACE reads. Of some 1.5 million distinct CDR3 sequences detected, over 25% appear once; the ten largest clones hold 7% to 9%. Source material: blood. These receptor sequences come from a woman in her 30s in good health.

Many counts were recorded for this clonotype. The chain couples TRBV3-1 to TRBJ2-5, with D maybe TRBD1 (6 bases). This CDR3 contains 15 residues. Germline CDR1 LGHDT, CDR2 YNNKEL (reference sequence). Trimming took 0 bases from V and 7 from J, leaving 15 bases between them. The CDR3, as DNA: TGTGCCAGCAGCCAAGACCCACAGGGTGTAAGGACCCAGTACTTC. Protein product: CASSQDPQGVRTQYF.

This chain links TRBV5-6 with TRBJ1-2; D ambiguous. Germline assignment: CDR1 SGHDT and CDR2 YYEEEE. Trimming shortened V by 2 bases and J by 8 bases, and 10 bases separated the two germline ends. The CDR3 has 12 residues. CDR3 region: CASSLRVNGYTF. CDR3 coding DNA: TGTGCCAGCAGCTTAAGGGTCAACGGCTACACCTTC.

CDR3 sequence reads: CASSVSGGAGYEQFF. The DNA for the CDR3 is TGTGCCAGCAGCGTTAGCGGGGGGGCCGGGTATGAGCAGTTCTTC. The genes are TRBV9 and TRBJ2-1, with 11 bases identical to TRBD2. Germline assignment: CDR1 SGDLS and CDR2 YYNGEE. The V and J ends lost 2 bases and 8 bases, in that order; junction bases with no gene match: 6. The CDR3 is 15 amino acids.

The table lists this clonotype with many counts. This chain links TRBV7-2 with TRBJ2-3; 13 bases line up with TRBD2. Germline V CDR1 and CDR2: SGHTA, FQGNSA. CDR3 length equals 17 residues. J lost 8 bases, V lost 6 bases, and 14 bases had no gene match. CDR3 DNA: TGTGCCAGCAGTCTAACGGACCGTCGGACTAGCGGGGGTACGCAGTATTTT. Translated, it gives CASSLTDRRTSGGTQYF.

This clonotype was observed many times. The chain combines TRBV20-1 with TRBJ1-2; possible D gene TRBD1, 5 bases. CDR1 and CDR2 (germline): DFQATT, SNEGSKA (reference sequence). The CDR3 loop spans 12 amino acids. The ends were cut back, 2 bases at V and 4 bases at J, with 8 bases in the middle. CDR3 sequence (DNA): TGCAGTGCTAGACAGGGCTCCTATGGCTACACCTTC. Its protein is CSARQGSYGYTF.

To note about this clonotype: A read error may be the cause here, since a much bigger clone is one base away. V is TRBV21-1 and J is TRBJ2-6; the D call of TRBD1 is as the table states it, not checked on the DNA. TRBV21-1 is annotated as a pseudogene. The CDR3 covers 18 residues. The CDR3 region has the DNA TGTGCCAGCAGCAAAGAGGGGACAGAGGGCTCTGGGGCCAACGTCCGGACTTTC. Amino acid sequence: CASSKEGTEGSGANVRTF.

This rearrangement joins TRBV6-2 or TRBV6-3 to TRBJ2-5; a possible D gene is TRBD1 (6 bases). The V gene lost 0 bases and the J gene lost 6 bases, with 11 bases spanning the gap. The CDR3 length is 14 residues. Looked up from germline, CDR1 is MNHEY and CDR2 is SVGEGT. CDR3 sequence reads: CASSYSSQGQTQYF. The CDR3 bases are TGTGCCAGCAGTTACTCATCGCAGGGGCAGACCCAGTACTTC.

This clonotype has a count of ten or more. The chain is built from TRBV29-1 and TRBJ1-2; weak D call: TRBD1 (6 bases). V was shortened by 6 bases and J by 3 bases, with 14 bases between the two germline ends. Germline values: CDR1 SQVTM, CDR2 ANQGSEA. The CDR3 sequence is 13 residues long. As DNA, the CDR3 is TGCAGCGTCCAATCGGACAGTTACTATGGCTACACCTTC. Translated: CSVQSDSYYGYTF.

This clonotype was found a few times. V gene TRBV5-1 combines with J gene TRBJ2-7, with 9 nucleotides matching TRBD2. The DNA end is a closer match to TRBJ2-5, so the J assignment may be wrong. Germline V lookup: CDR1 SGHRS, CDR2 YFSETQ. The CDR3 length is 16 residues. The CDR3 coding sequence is TGCGCCAGCAGCTTTGGTAGCGGGAGCCCTCAAGAGACCCAGTACTTC. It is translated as CASSFGSGSPQETQYF.